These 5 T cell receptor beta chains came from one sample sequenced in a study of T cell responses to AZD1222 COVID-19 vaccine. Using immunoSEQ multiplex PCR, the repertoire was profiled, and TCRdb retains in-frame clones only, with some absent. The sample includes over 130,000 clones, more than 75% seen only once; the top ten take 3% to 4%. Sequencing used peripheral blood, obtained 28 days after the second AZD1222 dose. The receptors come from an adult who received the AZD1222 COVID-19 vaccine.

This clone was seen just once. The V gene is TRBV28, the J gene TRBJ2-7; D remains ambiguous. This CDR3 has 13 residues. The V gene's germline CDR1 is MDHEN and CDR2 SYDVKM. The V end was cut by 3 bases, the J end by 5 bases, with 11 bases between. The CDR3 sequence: CASSLPTRDEQYF. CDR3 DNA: TGTGCCAGCAGTTTGCCCACAAGGGACGAGCAGTACTTC. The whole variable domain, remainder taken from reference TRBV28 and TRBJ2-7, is DVKVTQSSRYLVKRTGEKVFLECVQDMDHENMFWYRQDPGLGLRLIYFSYDVKMKEKGDIPEGYSVSREKKERFSLILESASTNQTSMYLCASSLPTRDEQYFGPGTRLTVT.

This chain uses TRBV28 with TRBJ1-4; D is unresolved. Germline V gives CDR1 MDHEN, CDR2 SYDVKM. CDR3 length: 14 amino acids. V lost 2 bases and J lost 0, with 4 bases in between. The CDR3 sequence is CASSLTTTNEKLFF. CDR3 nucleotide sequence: TGTGCCAGCAGTTTAACGACAACTAATGAAAAACTGTTTTTT.

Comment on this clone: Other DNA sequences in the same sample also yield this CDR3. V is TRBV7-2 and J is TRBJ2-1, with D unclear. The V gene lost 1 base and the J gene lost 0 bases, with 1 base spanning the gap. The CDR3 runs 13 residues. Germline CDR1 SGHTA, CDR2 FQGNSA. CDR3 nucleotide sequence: TGTGCCAGCAGCTTAGGCTCCTACAATGAGCAGTTCTTC. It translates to CASSLGSYNEQFF.

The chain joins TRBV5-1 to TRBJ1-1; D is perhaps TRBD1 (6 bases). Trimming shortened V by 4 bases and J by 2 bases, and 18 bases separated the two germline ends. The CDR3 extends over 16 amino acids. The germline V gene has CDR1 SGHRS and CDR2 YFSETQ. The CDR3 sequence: CASSPEGTKANTEAFF. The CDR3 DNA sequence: TGCGCCAGCAGCCCAGAGGGGACAAAAGCAAACACTGAAGCTTTCTTT.

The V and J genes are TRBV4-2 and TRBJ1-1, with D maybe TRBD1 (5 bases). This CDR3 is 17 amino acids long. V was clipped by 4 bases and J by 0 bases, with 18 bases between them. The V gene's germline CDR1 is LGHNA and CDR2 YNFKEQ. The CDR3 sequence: CASSPLGEGPLNTEAFF. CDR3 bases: TGTGCCAGCAGCCCCCTGGGGGAGGGGCCCTTGAACACTGAAGCTTTCTTT.